A few counts support the clone carrying this T cell receptor (beta chain). No antigen is known for it. The data belong to a study of T cell repertoires in cytomegalovirus infection. Study-level information: The public TCR beta signatures pointed to both CMV infection and matching HLA type.

CDR1 MGHRA and CDR2 YSYEKL come from the germline V gene. This CDR3 has 15 amino acids. V lost 0 bases to trimming and J lost 0 bases, with 9 bases between them. TCRdb passed the reads through MiXCR, listing each CDR3 protein once. The sample has about 160,000 distinct CDR3 sequences, less than 25% seen once. The chain recombines TRBV4-1 with TRBJ2-7; no definite D call. This TCR was recovered from a human donor in good health (CMV status not recorded). Some clones in this sample may be carry-over from other donors' samples. Here the sequenced sample was CD8+ T cells from cultured PBMCs, taken from culture after CMV antigen stimulation. This chain's CDR3 is CASSQEGYDSYEQYF. DNA for the CDR3: TGCGCCAGCAGCCAAGAGGGCTACGACTCCTACGAGCAGTACTTC.